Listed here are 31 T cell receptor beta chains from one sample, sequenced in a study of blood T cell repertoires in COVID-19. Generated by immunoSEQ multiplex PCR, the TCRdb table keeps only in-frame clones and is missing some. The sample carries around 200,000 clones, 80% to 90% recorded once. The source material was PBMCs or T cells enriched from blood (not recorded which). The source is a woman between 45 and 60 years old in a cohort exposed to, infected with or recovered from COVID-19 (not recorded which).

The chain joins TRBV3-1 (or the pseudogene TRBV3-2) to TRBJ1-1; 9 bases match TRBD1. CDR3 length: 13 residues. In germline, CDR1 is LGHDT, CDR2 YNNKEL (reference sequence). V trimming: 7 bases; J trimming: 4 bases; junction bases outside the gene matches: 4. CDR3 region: CASKDRGGTEAFF. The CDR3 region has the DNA TGTGCCAGCAAAGACAGGGGGGGCACTGAAGCTTTCTTT.

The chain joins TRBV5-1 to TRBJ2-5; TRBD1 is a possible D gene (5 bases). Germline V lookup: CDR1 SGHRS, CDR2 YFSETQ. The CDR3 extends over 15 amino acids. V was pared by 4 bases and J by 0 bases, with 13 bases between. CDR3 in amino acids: CASSRTWTYQETQYF. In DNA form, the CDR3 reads TGCGCCAGCAGCCGCACATGGACATACCAAGAGACCCAGTACTTC.

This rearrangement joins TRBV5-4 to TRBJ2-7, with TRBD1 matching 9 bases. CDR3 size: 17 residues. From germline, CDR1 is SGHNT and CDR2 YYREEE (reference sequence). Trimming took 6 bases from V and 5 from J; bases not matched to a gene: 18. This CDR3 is CASTLRREQGARDEQYF. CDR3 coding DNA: TGTGCCAGCACCCTCCGTCGGGAACAGGGGGCAAGGGACGAGCAGTACTTC.

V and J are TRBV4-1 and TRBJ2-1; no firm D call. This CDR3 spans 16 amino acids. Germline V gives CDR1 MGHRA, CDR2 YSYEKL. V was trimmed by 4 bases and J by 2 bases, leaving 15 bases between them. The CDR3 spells CASSRAPIPPYNEQFF. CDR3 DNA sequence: TGCGCCAGCAGCCGCGCGCCAATTCCCCCCTACAATGAGCAGTTCTTC.

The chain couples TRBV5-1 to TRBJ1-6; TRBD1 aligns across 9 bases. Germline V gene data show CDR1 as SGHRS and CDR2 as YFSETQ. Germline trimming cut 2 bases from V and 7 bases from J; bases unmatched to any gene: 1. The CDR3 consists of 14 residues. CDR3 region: CASSLQGANSPLHF. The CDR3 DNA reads TGCGCCAGCAGCTTACAGGGGGCCAATTCACCCCTCCACTTT.

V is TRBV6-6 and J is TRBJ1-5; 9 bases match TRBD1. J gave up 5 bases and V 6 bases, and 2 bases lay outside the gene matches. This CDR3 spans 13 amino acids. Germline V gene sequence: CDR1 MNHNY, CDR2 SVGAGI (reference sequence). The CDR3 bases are TGTGCCAGCAGATGGACAGGGGATCAGCCCCAGCATTTT. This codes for CASRWTGDQPQHF.

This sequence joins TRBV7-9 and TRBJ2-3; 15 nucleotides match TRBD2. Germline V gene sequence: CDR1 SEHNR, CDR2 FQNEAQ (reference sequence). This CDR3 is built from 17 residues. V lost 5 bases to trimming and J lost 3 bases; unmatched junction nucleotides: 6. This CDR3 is CASSTTGTSGGTDTQYF. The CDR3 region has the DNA TGTGCCAGCAGCACCACCGGGACTAGCGGGGGGACAGATACGCAGTATTTT.

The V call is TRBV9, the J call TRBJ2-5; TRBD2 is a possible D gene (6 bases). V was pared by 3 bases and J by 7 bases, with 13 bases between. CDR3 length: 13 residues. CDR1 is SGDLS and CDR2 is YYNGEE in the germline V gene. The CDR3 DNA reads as TGTGCCAGCAGCGCTGGGACTTCCCCGACCCAGTACTTC. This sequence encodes CASSAGTSPTQYF.

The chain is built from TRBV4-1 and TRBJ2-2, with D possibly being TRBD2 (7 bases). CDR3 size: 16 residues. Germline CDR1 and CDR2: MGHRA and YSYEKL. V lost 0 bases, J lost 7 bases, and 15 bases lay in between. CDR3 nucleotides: TGCGCCAGCAGCCAAGACTCGGCGGGGGCGAACGGGGAGCTGTTTTTT. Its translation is CASSQDSAGANGELFF.

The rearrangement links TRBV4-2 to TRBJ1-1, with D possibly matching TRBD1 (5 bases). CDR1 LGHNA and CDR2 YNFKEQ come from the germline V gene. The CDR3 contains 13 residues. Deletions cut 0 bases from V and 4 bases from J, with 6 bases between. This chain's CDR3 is CASSQEGGTEAFF. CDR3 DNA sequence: TGTGCCAGCAGCCAAGAGGGGGGCACTGAAGCTTTCTTT.

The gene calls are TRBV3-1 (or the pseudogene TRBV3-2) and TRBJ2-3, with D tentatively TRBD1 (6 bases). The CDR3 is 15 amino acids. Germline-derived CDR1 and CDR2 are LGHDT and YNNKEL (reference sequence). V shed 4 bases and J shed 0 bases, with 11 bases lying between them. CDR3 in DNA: TGTGCCAGCAGCCTCCGGGACAAGAGCACAGATACGCAGTATTTT. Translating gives CASSLRDKSTDTQYF.

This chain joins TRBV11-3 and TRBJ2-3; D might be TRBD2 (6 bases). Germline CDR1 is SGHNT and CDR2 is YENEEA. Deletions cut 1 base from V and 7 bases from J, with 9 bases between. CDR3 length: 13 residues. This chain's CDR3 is CASSLGLVNTQYF. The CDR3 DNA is TGTGCCAGCAGCTTAGGACTAGTAAATACGCAGTATTTT.

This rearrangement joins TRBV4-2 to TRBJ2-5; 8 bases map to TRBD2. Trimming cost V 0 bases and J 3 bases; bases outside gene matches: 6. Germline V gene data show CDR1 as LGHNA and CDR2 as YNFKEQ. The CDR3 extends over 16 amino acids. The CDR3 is CASSQDGRGGEETQYF. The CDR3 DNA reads TGTGCCAGCAGCCAAGATGGCCGGGGGGGCGAAGAGACCCAGTACTTC.

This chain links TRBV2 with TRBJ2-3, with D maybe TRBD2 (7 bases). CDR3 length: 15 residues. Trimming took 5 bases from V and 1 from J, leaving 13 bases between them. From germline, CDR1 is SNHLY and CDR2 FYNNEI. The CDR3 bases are TGTGCCAGCAGTAACCTAGGGGGGGGCACAGATACGCAGTATTTT. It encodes CASSNLGGGTDTQYF. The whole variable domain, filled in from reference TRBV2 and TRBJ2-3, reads EPEVTQTPSHQVTQMGQEVILRCVPISNHLYFYWYRQILGQKVEFLVSFYNNEISEKSEIFDDQFSVERPDGSNFTLKIRSTKLEDSAMYFCASSNLGGGTDTQYFGPGTRLTVL.

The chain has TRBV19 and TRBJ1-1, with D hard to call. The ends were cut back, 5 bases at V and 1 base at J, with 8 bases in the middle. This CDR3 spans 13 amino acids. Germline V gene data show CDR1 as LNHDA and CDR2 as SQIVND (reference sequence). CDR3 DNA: TGTGCCAGTAGTTCTACAGCGAACACTGAAGCTTTCTTT. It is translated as CASSSTANTEAFF.

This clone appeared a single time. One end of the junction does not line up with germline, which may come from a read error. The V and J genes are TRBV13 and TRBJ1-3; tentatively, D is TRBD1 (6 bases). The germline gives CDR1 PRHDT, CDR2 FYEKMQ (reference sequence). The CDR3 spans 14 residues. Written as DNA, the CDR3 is TGTGCCAGCAACTCCAGGGGCTCTGGAAACACCCTATATTTT. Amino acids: CASNSRGSGNTLYF.

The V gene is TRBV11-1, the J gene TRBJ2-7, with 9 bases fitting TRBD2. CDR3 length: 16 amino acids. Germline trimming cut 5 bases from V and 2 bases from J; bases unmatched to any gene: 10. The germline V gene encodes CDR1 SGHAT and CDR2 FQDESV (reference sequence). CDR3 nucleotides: TGTGCCAGCAGCGGGGGGCGGACTAGCGAGACCTACGAGCAGTACTTC. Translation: CASSGGRTSETYEQYF.

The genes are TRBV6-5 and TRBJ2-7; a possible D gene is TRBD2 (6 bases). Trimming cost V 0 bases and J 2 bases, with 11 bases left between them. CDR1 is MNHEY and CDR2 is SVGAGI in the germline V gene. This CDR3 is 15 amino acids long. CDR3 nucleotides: TGTGCCAGCAGTTACTCGAGACTAGGGGCCTACGAGCAGTACTTC. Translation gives CASSYSRLGAYEQYF.

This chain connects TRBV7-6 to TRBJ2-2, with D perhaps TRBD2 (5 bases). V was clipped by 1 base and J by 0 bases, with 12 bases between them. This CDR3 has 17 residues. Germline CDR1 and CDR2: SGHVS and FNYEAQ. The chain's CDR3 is CASSLEVRRANTGELFF. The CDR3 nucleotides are TGTGCCAGCAGCTTAGAAGTTAGGCGGGCGAACACCGGGGAGCTGTTTTTT.

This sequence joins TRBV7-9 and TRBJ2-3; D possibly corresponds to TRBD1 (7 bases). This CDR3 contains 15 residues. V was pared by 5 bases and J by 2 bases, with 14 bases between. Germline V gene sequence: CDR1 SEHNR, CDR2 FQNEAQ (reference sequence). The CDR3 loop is CASSNRRGPTDTQYF. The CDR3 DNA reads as TGTGCCAGCAGCAACCGGAGGGGGCCCACAGATACGCAGTATTTT.

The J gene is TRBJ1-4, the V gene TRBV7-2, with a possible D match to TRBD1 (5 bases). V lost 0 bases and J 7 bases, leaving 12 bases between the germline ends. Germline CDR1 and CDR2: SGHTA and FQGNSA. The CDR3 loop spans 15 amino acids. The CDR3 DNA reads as TGTGCCAGCAGCTTAGCGGGGTTGGGGGGTGAAAAACTGTTTTTT. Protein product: CASSLAGLGGEKLFF. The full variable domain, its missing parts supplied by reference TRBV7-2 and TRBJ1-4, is GAGVSQSPSNKVTEKGKDVELRCDPISGHTALYWYRQSLGQGLEFLIYFQGNSAPDKSGLPSDRFSAERTGGSVSTLTIQRTQQEDSAVYLCASSLAGLGGEKLFFGSGTQLSVL.

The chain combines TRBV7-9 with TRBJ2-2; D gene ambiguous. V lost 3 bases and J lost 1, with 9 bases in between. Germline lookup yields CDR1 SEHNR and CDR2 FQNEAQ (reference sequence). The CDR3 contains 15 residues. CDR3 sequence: CASSFSTRNTGELFF. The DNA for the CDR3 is TGTGCCAGCAGCTTCAGTACACGGAACACCGGGGAGCTGTTTTTT.

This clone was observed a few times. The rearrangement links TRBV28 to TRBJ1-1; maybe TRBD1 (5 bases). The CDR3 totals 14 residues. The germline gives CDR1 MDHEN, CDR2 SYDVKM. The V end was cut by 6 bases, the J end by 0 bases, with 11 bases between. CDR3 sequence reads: CASSSRVVNTEAFF. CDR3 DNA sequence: TGTGCCAGCAGCTCCAGGGTGGTGAACACTGAAGCTTTCTTT.

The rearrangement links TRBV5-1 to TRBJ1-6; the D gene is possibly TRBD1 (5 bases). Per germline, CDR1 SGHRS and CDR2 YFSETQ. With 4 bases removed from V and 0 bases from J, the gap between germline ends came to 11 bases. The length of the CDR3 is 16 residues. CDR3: CASSQQGSSYNSPLHF. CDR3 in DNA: TGCGCCAGCAGCCAGCAGGGTAGCTCCTATAATTCACCCCTCCACTTT.

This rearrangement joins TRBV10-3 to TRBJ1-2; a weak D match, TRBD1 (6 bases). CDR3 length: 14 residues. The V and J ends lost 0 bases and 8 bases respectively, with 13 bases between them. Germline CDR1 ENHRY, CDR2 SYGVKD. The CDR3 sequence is CAISESARGGGYTF. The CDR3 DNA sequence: TGTGCCATCAGTGAGTCGGCCAGGGGCGGCGGCTACACCTTC.

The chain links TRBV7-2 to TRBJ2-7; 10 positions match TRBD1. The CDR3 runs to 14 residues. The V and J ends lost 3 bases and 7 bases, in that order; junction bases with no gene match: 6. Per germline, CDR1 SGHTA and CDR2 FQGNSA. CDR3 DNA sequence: TGTGCCAGCAGCTTGGGAGGACAGGGGGATGAGCAGTACTTC. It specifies CASSLGGQGDEQYF.

In DNA, the CDR3 is TGTGCCAGCAGCTTGGGCGGGCCAGGGGAATCCAAAAACATTCAGTACTTC. Translation: CASSLGGPGESKNIQYF. The chain links TRBV7-3 to TRBJ2-4, with D maybe TRBD1 (6 bases). V was cut by 3 bases and J by 2 bases, with 17 bases left in between. CDR1 and CDR2 from the germline V gene are SGHTA and FQGTGA. This CDR3 is 17 amino acids long.

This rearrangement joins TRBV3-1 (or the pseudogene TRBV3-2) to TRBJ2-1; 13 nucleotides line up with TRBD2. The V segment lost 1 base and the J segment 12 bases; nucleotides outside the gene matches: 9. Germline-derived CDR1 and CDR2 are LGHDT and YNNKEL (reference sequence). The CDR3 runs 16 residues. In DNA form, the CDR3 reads TGTGCCAGCAGCCAAGGTCAACTAGCGGGGGGGCCCCGGCAGTTCTTC. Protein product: CASSQGQLAGGPRQFF.

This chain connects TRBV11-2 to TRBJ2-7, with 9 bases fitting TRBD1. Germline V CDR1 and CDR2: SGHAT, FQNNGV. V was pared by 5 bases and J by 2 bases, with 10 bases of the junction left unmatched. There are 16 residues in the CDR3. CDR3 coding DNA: TGTGCCAGCAGCCCCTACGCCGGGACAGGGCCCTACGAGCAGTACTTC. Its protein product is CASSPYAGTGPYEQYF.

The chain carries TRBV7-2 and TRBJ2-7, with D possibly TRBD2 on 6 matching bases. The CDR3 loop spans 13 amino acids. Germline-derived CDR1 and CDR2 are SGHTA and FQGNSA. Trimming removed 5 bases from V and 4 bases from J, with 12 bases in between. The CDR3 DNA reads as TGTGCCAGCAGCCCTGGGACTCTGTACGAGCAGTACTTC. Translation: CASSPGTLYEQYF.

CDR3 sequence: CASSLGQFGGEAFF. The DNA for the CDR3 is TGCGCCAGCAGCTTGGGACAGTTCGGGGGAGAAGCTTTCTTT. V gene TRBV5-1 combines with J gene TRBJ1-1, with a weak D call TRBD1 (5 bases). The CDR3 contains 14 residues. CDR1 SGHRS and CDR2 YFSETQ come from the germline V gene. V was trimmed by 0 bases and J by 8 bases, leaving 14 bases between them.